This TCR beta chain was sequenced for a study of blood T cell repertoires in COVID-19. Overall study: Samples taken during acute and convalescent COVID-19 were collected in the United States, Italy and Spain. Sources were T cells, B-cell-depleted T cells, or PBMCs; the material itself was cDNA or gDNA.

Methods used by the authors: Amplification of reference gene primers was used by the study to estimate nucleated cell counts. Produced via immunoSEQ multiplex PCR; TCRdb's table is partial and in-frame only. Clonal size and the V and J genes are those of that table, whereas D and trimming came from the DNA. The repertoire holds under 200,000 clones, nearly 90% seen once, with about a fifth in the top ten. The CDR3 consists of 16 residues. V was cut by 1 base and J by 0 bases, with 11 bases left in between. The germline V gene encodes CDR1 SGHRS and CDR2 YFSETQ. The specimen sequenced was peripheral blood. The chain couples TRBV5-1 to TRBJ1-3; the D is unclear. The sequence derives from a man in his sixties with active or convalescent COVID-19. The CDR3 DNA sequence: TGCGCCAGCAGCTTGTCTCCTTTTAGCTCTGGAAACACCATATATTTT. This encodes CASSLSPFSSGNTIYF.